This T cell receptor (beta chain) was recorded in a study of glioma-infiltrating T cells. Study-wide findings and caveats: Very few CDR3 sequences were shared between tissue and blood. Non-neoplastic patients had below-expected tissue-blood divergence, while all gliomas exceeded expectation.

This clonotype was found many times. Its antigen is unidentified. The CDR3 spans 17 residues. CDR1 and CDR2 (germline): MGHRA, YSYEKL. The germline V and J ends were trimmed by 0 bases and 6 bases, with 20 bases remaining between them. Using RNA template, CDR3s of TCR alpha and beta were amplified with iRepertoire arm-PCR. Each CDR3 protein is one row after TCRdb ran MiXCR on the multiplex PCR reads. The sample has approximately 110,000 distinct CDR3 sequences, approximately 25% seen once. The source material was glioma tissue, nonneoplastic brain tissue, or PBMCs (not recorded which). This sequence joins TRBV4-1 and TRBJ1-2; D gene ambiguous. This receptor was obtained from a human donor with low-grade glioma or glioblastoma, undergoing nonglioma brain surgery, or in good health (not recorded which). CDR3 DNA sequence: TGCGCCAGCAGCCAAGATAATGTCGCCGGCAGACGTAATGGCTACACCTTC. As protein: CASSQDNVAGRRNGYTF.